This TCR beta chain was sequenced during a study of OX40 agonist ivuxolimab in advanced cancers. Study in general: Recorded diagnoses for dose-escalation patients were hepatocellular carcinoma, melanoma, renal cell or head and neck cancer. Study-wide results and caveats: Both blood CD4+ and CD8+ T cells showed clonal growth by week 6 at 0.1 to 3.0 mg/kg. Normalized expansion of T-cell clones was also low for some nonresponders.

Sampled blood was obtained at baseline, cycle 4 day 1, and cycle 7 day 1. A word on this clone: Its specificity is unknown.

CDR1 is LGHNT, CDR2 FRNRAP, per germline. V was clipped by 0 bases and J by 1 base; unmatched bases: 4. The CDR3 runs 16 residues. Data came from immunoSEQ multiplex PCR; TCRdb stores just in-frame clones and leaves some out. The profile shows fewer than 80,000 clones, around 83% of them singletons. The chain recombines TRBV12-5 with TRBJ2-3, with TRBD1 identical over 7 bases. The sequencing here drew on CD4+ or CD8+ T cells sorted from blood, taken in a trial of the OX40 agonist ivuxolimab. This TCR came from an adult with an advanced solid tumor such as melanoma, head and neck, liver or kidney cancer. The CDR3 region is CASGLVQGWRTDTQYF. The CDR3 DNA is TGTGCTAGTGGTTTGGTACAGGGGTGGCGCACAGATACGCAGTATTTT. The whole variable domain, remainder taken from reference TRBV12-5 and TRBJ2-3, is DARVTQTPRHKVTEMGQEVTMRCQPILGHNTVFWYRQTMMQGLELLAYFRNRAPLDDSGMPKDRFSAEMPDATLATLKIQPSEPRDSAVYFCASGLVQGWRTDTQYFGPGTRLTVL.